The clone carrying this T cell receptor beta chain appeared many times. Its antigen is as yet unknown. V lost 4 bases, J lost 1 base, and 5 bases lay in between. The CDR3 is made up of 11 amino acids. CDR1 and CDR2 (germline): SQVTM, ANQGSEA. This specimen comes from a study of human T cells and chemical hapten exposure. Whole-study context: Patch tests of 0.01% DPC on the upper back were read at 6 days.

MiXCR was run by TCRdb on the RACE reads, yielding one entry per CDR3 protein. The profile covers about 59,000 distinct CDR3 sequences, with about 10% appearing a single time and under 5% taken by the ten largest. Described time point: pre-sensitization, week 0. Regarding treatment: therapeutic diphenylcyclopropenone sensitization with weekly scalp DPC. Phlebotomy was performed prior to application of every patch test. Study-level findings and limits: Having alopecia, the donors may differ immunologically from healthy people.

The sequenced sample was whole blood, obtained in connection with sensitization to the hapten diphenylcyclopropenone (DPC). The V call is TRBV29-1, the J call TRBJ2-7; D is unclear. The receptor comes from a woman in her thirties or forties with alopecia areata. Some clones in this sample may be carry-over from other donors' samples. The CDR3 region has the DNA TGCAGCGTTGCGGTTTCCTACGAGCAGTACTTC. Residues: CSVAVSYEQYF.